Listed below are T cell receptor beta chains from one sample, sequenced in a study of T cells in Graves' hyperthyroidism and ophthalmopathy. A single record per CDR3 protein comes from TCRdb applying MiXCR to the multiplex PCR reads. This sample has 450,000 to 700,000 distinct CDR3 sequences, with about half found just once. The sequenced sample was peripheral blood or thyroid tissue (not recorded which). All receptors derive from an adult woman with Graves' disease, either hyperthyroidism or ophthalmopathy (not recorded which). CDR3s leave out the opening cysteine and the closing phenylalanine or tryptophan. For some rows the clone size is stated as once, few or many, or as a class when expanded; others skip it.

many	TRBJ1-2	TRBV12-3/TRBV12-4	ASSPVSNYGYT
many	TRBJ1-2	TRBV7-9	ASSLLGGGNNYGYT
.	TRBJ2-2	TRBV29-1	SGQDRDSGELF
many	TRBJ2-7	TRBV20-1	SAIGGRYLYEQY
.	TRBJ2-5	TRBV9	AAPSSYQETQY
.	TRBJ2-7	TRBV11-2	ASSLVRGGAYEQY
.	TRBJ1-6	TRBV20-1	SARDRGEHSPLH
.	TRBJ1-1	TRBV2	ASSVRGDLNTEAF
.	TRBJ1-1	TRBV10-3	AISALRGRTGILAF
many	TRBJ2-7	TRBV20-1	SARLAGGGYEQY
.	TRBJ1-5	TRBV15	ATSTGLPNQPQH
few	TRBJ1-2	TRBV6-2/TRBV6-3	ASIRHNYGYT
.	TRBJ2-7	TRBV7-2	ASSLGLRTAYEQY
many	TRBJ1-5	TRBV20-1	SANLAGNQPQH
.	TRBJ2-3	TRBV20-1	SARGGKGVLAY
few	TRBJ1-3	TRBV29-1	SATGSAGNTIY
many	TRBJ2-5	TRBV5-5	ASSLIGGPRETQY
few	TRBJ1-4	TRBV15	ATVGGNEKLF
.	TRBJ2-7	TRBV15	ATSGEVNEQY
many	TRBJ2-7	TRBV20-1	SARTSGSYEQY
many	TRBJ1-4	TRBV6-5	ASSSHRALDEKLF
.	TRBJ2-7	TRBV20-1	SVKQGPYEQY
.	TRBJ1-1	TRBV19	AVAENTEAF
many	TRBJ2-5	TRBV6-6	ASSYVETQY
many	TRBJ2-7	TRBV20-1	SARGRGESSEQY
many	TRBJ1-5	TRBV9	ASSVGSGRGDQPQH
many	TRBJ2-2	TRBV19	ASSKGTTGDFANTGELF